The 27 T cell receptor beta chains below come from one sample, sequenced in a study of shared clonotypes between healthy human individuals. Using immunoSEQ multiplex PCR, the repertoire was profiled, and TCRdb retains in-frame clones only, with some absent. The table shows over a million clones, with around three quarters occurring only once. Material for sequencing was memory CD4+ T cells from PBMCs. Subset reported: CD45RA-negative fraction. Receptor source: a man aged 18 to 30 in good health. Some clones in this sample may be carry-over from other donors' samples.

This clone showed up just once. J is TRBJ2-1 and V is TRBV7-2; possibly TRBD2 for D (6 bases). In germline, CDR1 is SGHTA, CDR2 FQGNSA. There are 13 residues in the CDR3. V dropped 6 bases and J dropped 8 bases, with 14 bases sitting between them. The CDR3 sequence is CASRPSVFDEQFF. The CDR3, as DNA: TGTGCCAGCAGGCCTAGCGTGTTTGATGAGCAGTTCTTC.

This sequence joins TRBV28 and TRBJ1-2; maybe TRBD1 (5 bases). CDR3 length: 15 amino acids. Per the germline V gene, CDR1 is MDHEN and CDR2 is SYDVKM. V lost 5 bases and J lost 5, with 18 bases in between. CDR3 sequence reads: CASSLVYTAGYGYTF. The CDR3 nucleotides read TGTGCCAGCAGTCTAGTGTATACGGCAGGGTATGGCTACACCTTC.

This clone was seen just once. The gene calls are TRBV18 and TRBJ1-2; D not resolved. V was pared by 4 bases and J by 4 bases, with 16 bases between. The CDR3 totals 15 residues. Germline V gives CDR1 KGHSH, CDR2 LQKENI. The CDR3 coding sequence is TGTGCCAGCTCACAGGACGGACTTACTGGCTATGGCTACACCTTC. Translated, it gives CASSQDGLTGYGYTF.

This chain links TRBV6-1 with TRBJ2-7; 11 bases fit TRBD1. The CDR3 contains 13 residues. The V gene's germline CDR1 is MNHNS and CDR2 SASEGT. The J segment lost 6 bases and the V segment lost 7 bases, leaving 5 bases of the junction unmatched. CDR3 DNA: TGTGCCAGCATGTGGGACAGGGGGGTCGAGCAGTACTTC. Its translation is CASMWDRGVEQYF.

The CDR3 nucleotides are TGTGCCAGCAGCCGGGACAGCTATTCACCCCTCCACTTT. Its protein is CASSRDSYSPLHF. The chain joins TRBV7-9 to TRBJ1-6, with 7 bases lining up with TRBD1. The V gene end was trimmed by 5 bases and the J gene end by 8 bases; junction bases not matched to a gene: 3. Germline CDR1 reads SEHNR; CDR2 reads FQNEAQ (reference sequence). The length of the CDR3 is 13 residues.

This clone has a single count. V is TRBV2 and J is TRBJ2-7, with D possibly being TRBD1 or TRBD2 (6 bases each). Germline V lookup: CDR1 SNHLY, CDR2 FYNNEI. CDR3 length: 15 residues. The V and J ends lost 6 bases and 4 bases respectively, with 19 bases between them. The CDR3 here is CASSPRGTGVYEQYF. CDR3 sequence (DNA): TGTGCCAGCAGCCCGAGGGGGACTGGGGTTTACGAGCAGTACTTC. Looking up the rest from reference TRBV2 and TRBJ2-7 gives the full variable domain: EPEVTQTPSHQVTQMGQEVILRCVPISNHLYFYWYRQILGQKVEFLVSFYNNEISEKSEIFDDQFSVERPDGSNFTLKIRSTKLEDSAMYFCASSPRGTGVYEQYFGPGTRLTVT.

A single count supports this clone. This rearrangement joins TRBV5-1 to TRBJ2-3; D possibly corresponds to TRBD2 (6 bases). Trimming stripped 4 bases from V and 7 bases from J, with 19 bases between. Per the germline V gene, CDR1 is SGHRS and CDR2 is YFSETQ. The CDR3 runs to 15 residues. CDR3 in amino acids: CASSIQGSGGYTQYF. The CDR3 DNA follows: TGCGCCAGCAGCATCCAGGGCTCCGGAGGGTATACGCAGTATTTT.

This chain joins TRBV4-2 and TRBJ1-5, with 9 bases that match TRBD1. Unmatched junction bases numbered 6, after V lost 1 base and J lost 5 bases. The CDR3 spans 16 residues. The germline CDR1 and CDR2 sequences are LGHNA and YNFKEQ. The CDR3 DNA reads TGTGCCAGCAGCCAAGTTCCTACAGGGGGCGATCAGCCCCAGCATTTT. This sequence encodes CASSQVPTGGDQPQHF.

The rearrangement links TRBV5-1 to TRBJ2-2, with 7 bases aligning to TRBD1. The V gene end was trimmed by 5 bases and the J gene end by 3 bases; junction bases not matched to a gene: 7. Germline V gives CDR1 SGHRS, CDR2 YFSETQ. The CDR3 runs 15 residues. The CDR3 region is CASSRGGMDTGELFF. The CDR3 DNA reads TGCGCCAGCAGTCGAGGGGGCATGGACACCGGGGAGCTGTTTTTT.

This chain uses TRBV19 with TRBJ1-2, with 7 nucleotides matching TRBD1. CDR3 size: 13 residues. The germline CDR1 and CDR2 sequences are LNHDA and SQIVND (reference sequence). Trimming removed 6 bases from V and 4 bases from J; junction bases left unmatched: 5. CDR3 loop: CASRGQRRYGYTF. Here the CDR3 DNA reads TGTGCCAGTAGGGGACAGCGACGCTATGGCTACACCTTC.

The gene calls are TRBV30 and TRBJ2-5, with D uncertain. The germline V and J ends were trimmed by 0 bases and 2 bases, with 7 bases remaining between them. The CDR3 sequence is 13 residues long. Germline values: CDR1 GTSNPN, CDR2 SVGIG (reference sequence). Here the CDR3 reads CAWSVQAQETQYF. The CDR3 DNA sequence: TGTGCCTGGAGTGTGCAGGCTCAAGAGACCCAGTACTTC.

This clone has just a few counts. This chain joins TRBV19 and TRBJ1-1, with 11 bases lining up with TRBD1. The CDR3 consists of 15 residues. The V gene end was trimmed by 4 bases and the J gene end by 4 bases; junction bases not matched to a gene: 5. The germline V gene encodes CDR1 LNHDA and CDR2 SQIVND (reference sequence). CDR3: CASSTSGTGGTEAFF. The CDR3, as DNA: TGTGCCAGTAGTACATCCGGGACAGGGGGCACTGAAGCTTTCTTT.

The CDR3 protein is CASSFKPTNEKLFF. DNA of the CDR3: TGTGCCAGCAGTTTCAAACCAACTAATGAAAAACTGTTTTTT. The J gene is TRBJ1-4, the V gene TRBV28; D not certain. The V gene lost 3 bases and the J gene lost 0 bases, with 5 bases spanning the gap. The germline gives CDR1 MDHEN, CDR2 SYDVKM. The CDR3 has 14 amino acids.

Of note for this clone: A far bigger clonotype differs at one base, so this is likely a read error. At the DNA level, this CDR3 is encoded by other sequences in the same sample as well. The chain couples TRBV28 to TRBJ2-7, with 8 bases matching TRBD1. V was pared by 3 bases and J by 3 bases, with 4 bases of the junction left unmatched. Germline loops: CDR1 MDHEN, CDR2 SYDVKM. This CDR3 is 14 amino acids long. CDR3 sequence: CASSLEGQVYEQYF. CDR3 in DNA: TGTGCCAGCAGTTTGGAGGGACAGGTCTACGAGCAGTACTTC.

To note about this clone: A much larger clone is a single base away; this may be a read error. The sample has other DNA sequences that encode this CDR3 too. The rearrangement links TRBV7-3 to TRBJ2-1, with TRBD1 matching over 7 bases. Germline V gene data show CDR1 as SGHTA and CDR2 as FQGTGA. The V and J ends lost 2 bases and 8 bases, in that order; junction bases with no gene match: 0. The CDR3 has 12 amino acids. The CDR3 here is CASSLQGDEQFF. In DNA, the CDR3 is TGTGCCAGCAGCTTACAGGGGGATGAGCAGTTCTTC. Full variable domain (remainder filled in from reference TRBV7-3 and TRBJ2-1): GAGVSQTPSNKVTEKGKYVELRCDPISGHTALYWYRQSLGQGPEFLIYFQGTGAADDSGLPNDRFFAVRPEGSVSTLKIQRTERGDSAVYLCASSLQGDEQFFGPGTRLTVL.

The chain joins TRBV29-1 to TRBJ2-1; possibly TRBD1 for D (6 bases). The CDR3 is 15 residues long. Trimming left V 7 bases short and J 0 bases short, with 16 bases between. Germline V gene data show CDR1 as SQVTM and CDR2 as ANQGSEA. The CDR3 DNA reads as TGCAGCGCCCGAGTGCAGGGGAGCTCCTACAATGAGCAGTTCTTC. Amino acids: CSARVQGSSYNEQFF.

The V gene is TRBV5-4, the J gene TRBJ2-7, with D perhaps matching TRBD2 (6 bases). The germline V and J ends were trimmed by 0 bases and 6 bases, with 13 bases remaining between them. Germline V CDR1 and CDR2: SGHNT, YYREEE (reference sequence). The CDR3 is made up of 14 amino acids. CDR3 loop: CASSLDGSSVEQYF. The CDR3, as DNA: TGTGCCAGCAGCTTGGACGGGAGCTCCGTCGAGCAGTACTTC.

This chain connects TRBV30 to TRBJ2-4; D not resolved. The ends were cut back, 4 bases at V and 3 bases at J, with 4 bases in the middle. Per the germline V gene, CDR1 is GTSNPN and CDR2 is SVGIG (reference sequence). The CDR3 is 11 residues long. In DNA form, the CDR3 reads TGTGCCTGGACAGGCAAAAACATTCAGTACTTC. This translates into CAWTGKNIQYF.

As concerns this clone: The sample carries other DNA sequences with the same CDR3. This chain links TRBV6-1 with TRBJ2-7, with 7 bases identical to TRBD2. The trim removed 0 bases at V and 1 base at J, leaving 0 bases unmatched. Germline V gene data show CDR1 as MNHNS and CDR2 as SASEGT. The CDR3 length is 14 residues. CDR3: CASSEAGGSYEQYF. In DNA, the CDR3 is TGTGCCAGCAGTGAAGCCGGGGGGTCCTACGAGCAGTACTTC.

The chain recombines TRBV6-5 with TRBJ2-1; D gene uncertain. Trimming pared 4 bases from V and 3 bases from J, leaving 10 bases between. Per the germline V gene, CDR1 is MNHEY and CDR2 is SVGAGI. This CDR3 is 14 amino acids long. The CDR3 bases are TGTGCCAGCAGTTCCGGACGCGGCTACAATGAGCAGTTCTTC. This sequence encodes CASSSGRGYNEQFF.

This clone showed up just once. This sequence joins TRBV7-8 and TRBJ1-1; D not resolved. This CDR3 is built from 13 residues. The V end lost 3 bases, the J end lost 4 bases, and 9 bases lay between the germline ends. Germline CDR1 and CDR2: SGHVS and FQNEAQ. The CDR3 is CASSFLSATEAFF. The CDR3 coding sequence is TGTGCCAGCAGCTTTTTGAGCGCCACTGAAGCTTTCTTT.

The rearrangement joins TRBV15 to TRBJ1-3, with TRBD1 matching 7 bases. The trim removed 2 bases at V and 7 bases at J, leaving 5 bases unmatched. The germline CDR1 and CDR2 sequences are LNHNV and YYDKDF (reference sequence). The CDR3 is 14 amino acids. The CDR3 is CATSRTGVVNTIYF. The CDR3 coding sequence is TGTGCCACCAGCAGAACAGGGGTTGTGAACACCATATATTTT.

The chain has TRBV2 and TRBJ1-4; the match to TRBD1 covers 9 bases. There are 15 residues in the CDR3. Germline CDR1 reads SNHLY; CDR2 reads FYNNEI. Trimming took 6 bases from V and 7 from J; bases not matched to a gene: 9. The CDR3 sequence: CASRQLGTGTEKLFF. In nucleotides, the CDR3 is TGTGCCAGCAGACAACTCGGGACAGGGACTGAAAAACTGTTTTTT.

The genes are TRBV6-5 and TRBJ2-7; a possible D gene is TRBD2 (7 bases). The V end lost 7 bases, the J end lost 4 bases, and 14 bases lay between the germline ends. In germline, CDR1 is MNHEY, CDR2 SVGAGI. The CDR3 consists of 13 residues. The CDR3 DNA is TGTGCCAGCAAGGGGGGGAATGTTTACGAGCAGTACTTC. It translates to CASKGGNVYEQYF.

The V call is TRBV7-8, the J call TRBJ2-4; 11 positions agree with TRBD2. CDR3 length: 22 amino acids. Germline V gene data show CDR1 as SGHVS and CDR2 as FQNEAQ. J was trimmed by 0 bases and V by 5 bases; bases with no gene match: 21. For the CDR3, the DNA is TGTGCCAGCAGCGAACAGGGAGTTCCTACTAGCGGGGGAGGACTAGCCAAAAACATTCAGTACTTC. This sequence encodes CASSEQGVPTSGGGLAKNIQYF.

The genes are TRBV7-2 and TRBJ2-3; 9 bases align to TRBD2. Germline CDR1 reads SGHTA; CDR2 reads FQGNSA. Trimming removed 5 bases from V and 0 bases from J; junction bases left unmatched: 9. This CDR3 has 17 residues. This CDR3 reads CASSKQASGISTDTQYF. Written as DNA, the CDR3 is TGTGCCAGCAGCAAACAAGCTAGCGGGATTAGCACAGATACGCAGTATTTT.

The chain links TRBV7-2 to TRBJ1-5; TRBD1 agrees at 7 bases. Germline V lookup: CDR1 SGHTA, CDR2 FQGNSA. The junction had 3 bases not matched to a gene; V was cut back by 3 bases and J by 4 bases. The CDR3 totals 14 residues. CDR3 DNA sequence: TGTGCCAGCAGCTTGGGACAGACTAATCAGCCCCAGCATTTT. This gives the protein CASSLGQTNQPQHF.